This passage covers 10 T cell receptor beta chains from one sample sequenced in a study of prognosis after radiotherapy for stage I lung cancer. Amplification of TCR beta CDR3 from genomic DNA used two-round multiplex PCR. First-round PCR employed TRBV- and TRBJ-specific primers for each gene. TCRdb processed the multiplex PCR reads anew with MiXCR; each CDR3 protein has one entry. The sample yields fewer than 40,000 distinct CDR3 sequences, roughly two fifths seen once. The input for sequencing was PBMCs, taken before or after stereotactic body radiation therapy (not recorded which). These TCRs come from a donor aged 50 or older with non-small cell lung cancer.

This clonotype was found many times. The CDR3 sequence: CASSPGPGANVLTF. DNA for the CDR3: TGTGCCAGCAGCCCGGGTCCTGGGGCCAACGTCCTGACTTTC. The V gene is TRBV14, the J gene TRBJ2-6; no reliable D call. The CDR3 contains 14 residues. Germline V gives CDR1 SGHDN, CDR2 FVKESK. Trimming left V 4 bases short and J 2 bases short, with 6 bases between.

Turning to this clonotype: A read error may account for a junction end that differs from germline. The chain has TRBV19 and TRBJ2-5; 12 positions match TRBD1. Germline CDR1 LNHDA, CDR2 SQIVND (reference sequence). There are 14 residues in the CDR3. The CDR3 region is CASSPGQGAETQHF. CDR3 in DNA: TGTGCTAGTAGTCCGGGACAGGGGGCTGAGACCCAGCACTTC.

V is TRBV29-1 and J is TRBJ1-1, with unresolved D. This CDR3 has 11 amino acids. Trimming cost V 4 bases and J 5 bases, with 8 bases left between them. CDR1 SQVTM and CDR2 ANQGSEA come from the germline V gene. CDR3 in DNA: TGCAGCGTTGTCAGGAGGACTGAAGCTTTCTTT. Amino acid sequence: CSVVRRTEAFF.

This clonotype was counted ten times or more. The chain joins TRBV19 to TRBJ2-3; 14 bases agree with TRBD2. After removal of 4 bases from V and 3 bases from J, the junction contained 6 bases not matched to a gene. From germline, CDR1 is LNHDA and CDR2 SQIVND (reference sequence). The CDR3 has 17 amino acids. Here the CDR3 DNA reads TGTGCCAGTAGTAAATCGACTAGCGGGGGGGCGACAGATACGCAGTATTTT. Encoded protein: CASSKSTSGGATDTQYF.

This chain connects TRBV7-2 to TRBJ1-1; no definite D call. The germline V gene encodes CDR1 SGHTA and CDR2 FQGNSA. Deletions cut 3 bases from V and 3 bases from J, with 5 bases between. The CDR3 extends over 12 amino acids. The CDR3 nucleotides are TGTGCCAGCAGCTTCACGGACACTGAAGCTTTCTTT. Translating it yields CASSFTDTEAFF.

CDR3 in amino acids: CASSSDRGTYNEQFF. The CDR3 nucleotides read TGTGCCAGCAGTTCCGACCGGGGCACCTACAATGAGCAGTTCTTC. V gene TRBV2 combines with J gene TRBJ2-1, with D tentatively TRBD1 or TRBD2 (5 bases each). The ends were cut back, 5 bases at V and 2 bases at J, with 13 bases in the middle. Per germline, CDR1 SNHLY and CDR2 FYNNEI. The CDR3 totals 15 residues.

This clonotype appeared many times. V and J are TRBV11-3 and TRBJ2-7, with TRBD1 identical over 10 bases. V lost 3 bases to trimming and J lost 6 bases; unmatched junction nucleotides: 17. This CDR3 region has 18 residues. Germline values: CDR1 SGHNT, CDR2 YENEEA. The CDR3 region is CASSLGGSGTGEVVEQYF. CDR3 DNA: TGTGCCAGCAGCTTGGGGGGGAGTGGGACAGGGGAAGTGGTCGAGCAGTACTTC.

Comments on this clonotype: A far larger clone is a single base away, which makes a read error likely. This sequence joins TRBV7-9 and TRBJ2-2; TRBD2 matches at 11 bases. The CDR3 consists of 16 residues. Per germline, CDR1 SEHNR and CDR2 FQNEAQ (reference sequence). V shed 6 bases, J shed 7 bases, and the junction held 10 bases outside the gene matches. CDR3 sequence reads: CASRPGLAVIIGELFF. Here the CDR3 DNA reads TGTGCCAGCAGGCCGGGACTAGCGGTGATTATCGGGGAGCTGTTTTTT.

This sequence joins TRBV24-1 and TRBJ2-2; 8 bases fit TRBD1. V lost 2 bases to trimming and J lost 7 bases; unmatched junction nucleotides: 5. Germline values: CDR1 KGHDR, CDR2 SFDVKD. CDR3 length: 15 residues. CDR3 region: CATSDSDRAIGELFF. The CDR3 DNA reads TGTGCCACCAGTGATTCGGACAGGGCGATCGGGGAGCTGTTTTTT.

The rearrangement uses TRBV5-1 and TRBJ2-7; 10 bases map to TRBD2. The germline V gene encodes CDR1 SGHRS and CDR2 YFSETQ. The CDR3 is 15 amino acids. Unmatched junction bases numbered 12, after V lost 0 bases and J lost 12 bases. The chain's CDR3 is CASSLEGTSVRRLYF. The DNA of the CDR3 is TGCGCCAGCAGCTTGGAAGGGACTAGCGTTAGGCGTCTGTACTTC.